Here is one TCR beta chain with its context. Its target is unknown. The sample originates from a study of T cell responses to AZD1222 COVID-19 vaccine. The study's findings and limits: Spike-specific TCR breadth and depth grew following two AZD1222 doses. A mostly white British donor set with more females was recruited, and clonal diversity was possibly underestimated.

Germline lookup yields CDR1 MNHNS and CDR2 SASEGT. V lost 1 base, J lost 3 bases, and 13 bases lay in between. The CDR3 runs to 15 residues. Some second doses came at about 4 weeks and others at about 12 weeks; these were pooled. Method: immunoSEQ multiplex PCR; TCRdb's copy keeps in-frame clones and lacks some. The table has about 37,000 clones, around 84% seen once; the top ten hold 9.5% to 11%. The clonotype comes from an adult who received the AZD1222 COVID-19 vaccine. The chain links TRBV6-1 to TRBJ2-7, with D perhaps TRBD2 (5 bases). Sequences were derived from peripheral blood, sampled 28 days after the second AZD1222 dose. The CDR3 loop reads CASSEGFLGSYEQYF. CDR3 nucleotide sequence: TGTGCCAGCAGTGAAGGCTTTCTTGGGAGCTACGAGCAGTACTTC.